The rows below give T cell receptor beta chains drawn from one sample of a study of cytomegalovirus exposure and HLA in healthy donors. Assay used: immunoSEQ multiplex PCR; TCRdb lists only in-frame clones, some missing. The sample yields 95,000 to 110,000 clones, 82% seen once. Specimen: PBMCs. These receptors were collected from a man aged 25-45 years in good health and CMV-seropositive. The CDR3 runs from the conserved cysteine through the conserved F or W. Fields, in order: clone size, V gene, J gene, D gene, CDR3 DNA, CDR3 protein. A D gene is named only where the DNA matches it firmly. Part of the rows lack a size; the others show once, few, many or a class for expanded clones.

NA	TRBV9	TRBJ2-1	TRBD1	TGTGCCAGCAGCAACAGGGGCCATGAGCAGTTCTTC	CASSNRGHEQFF
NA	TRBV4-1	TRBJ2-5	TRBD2	TGCGCCAGCAGCCAAGAAGGCCTAGCGGGGGAGACCCAGTACTTC	CASSQEGLAGETQYF
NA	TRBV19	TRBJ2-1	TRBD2	TGTGCCAGTAGTCGGGCGGGGGATGAGCAGTTCTTC	CASSRAGDEQFF
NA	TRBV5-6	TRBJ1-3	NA	TGTGCCAGCAGCTTCATCGGCAGGGGAAATTTTGGAAACACCATATATTTT	CASSFIGRGNFGNTIYF
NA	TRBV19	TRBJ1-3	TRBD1	TGTGCCAGTAGTGACGGACAGGCGAACTCTGGAAACACCATATATTTT	CASSDGQANSGNTIYF
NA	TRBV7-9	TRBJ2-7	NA	TGTGCCAGCAGCTCAACAGGCGAAAGCTCCTACGAGCAGTACTTC	CASSSTGESSYEQYF
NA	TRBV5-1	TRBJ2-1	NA	TGCGCCAGCAGCACGAGGTGGAATGAGCAGTTCTTC	CASSTRWNEQFF
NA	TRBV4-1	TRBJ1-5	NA	TGCGCCAGCAGCCAAGCAGTTTTCGGCAATCAGCCCCAGCATTTT	CASSQAVFGNQPQHF
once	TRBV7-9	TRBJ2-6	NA	TGTTCCAGCAGCCATTCTGGGGCCAACGTCCTGACTTTC	CSSSHSGANVLTF
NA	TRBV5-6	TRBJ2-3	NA	TGTGCCAGCAGCTTGGAAGTTGGCCGCACAGATACGCAGTATTTT	CASSLEVGRTDTQYF
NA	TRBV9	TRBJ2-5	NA	TGTGCCAGCAGCGTAGTGAGCGGTAGACACGAGACCCAGTACTTC	CASSVVSGRHETQYF
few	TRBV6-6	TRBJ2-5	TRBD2	TGTGCCAGCAGCGACTTAAGAAAGCGGGGACAAGAGACCCAGTACTTC	CASSDLRKRGQETQYF
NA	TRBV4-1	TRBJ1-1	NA	TGCGCCAGCAGCCAGACCGTGGGGGGGCAAACTGAAGCTTTCTTT	CASSQTVGGQTEAFF
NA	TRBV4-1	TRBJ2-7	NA	TGCGCCAGCAGCCCTCGCGGTGTTTCCTACGAGCAGTACTTC	CASSPRGVSYEQYF
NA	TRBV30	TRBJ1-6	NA	TGTGCCTGGAGTATGAGGAGAAATTCACCCCTCCACTTT	CAWSMRRNSPLHF
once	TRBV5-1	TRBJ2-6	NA	TGCGCCAGCAGCTTGCTAGAAACTGGGGCCAACGTCCTGACTTTC	CASSLLETGANVLTF
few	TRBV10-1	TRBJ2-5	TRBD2	TGCGCCAGCAGTGGAGCGGGGGAAGAGACCCAGTACTTC	CASSGAGEETQYF
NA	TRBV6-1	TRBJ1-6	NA	TGTGCCAGCAGTGAAATTTATGATAATTCACCCCTCCACTTT	CASSEIYDNSPLHF
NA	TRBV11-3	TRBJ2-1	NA	TGTGCCAGCAGCCCTTACGAGTACAATGAGCAGTTCTTC	CASSPYEYNEQFF
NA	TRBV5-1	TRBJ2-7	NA	TGCGCCAGCAGGCCACGGGAAGCCTACGAGCAGTACTTC	CASRPREAYEQYF
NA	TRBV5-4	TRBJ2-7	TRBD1	TGTGCCAGCACCGTACAGGGGGCCCCCTACGAGCAGTACTTC	CASTVQGAPYEQYF
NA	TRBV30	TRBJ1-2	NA	TGTGCCTGGAGTGTAGGAGGGGACCACACCTTC	CAWSVGGDHTF
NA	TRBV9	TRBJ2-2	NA	TGTGCCAGCAGCGTATTGACGGGACTCCGAACCGGGGAGCTGTTTTTT	CASSVLTGLRTGELFF
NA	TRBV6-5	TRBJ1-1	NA	TGTGCCAGCAGTTATTTTAAAAGTGGCTCCAGTGAAGCTTTCTTT	CASSYFKSGSSEAFF
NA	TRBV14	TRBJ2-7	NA	TGTGCCAGCAGCCAAGATTGGCGGTACGAGCAGTACTTC	CASSQDWRYEQYF
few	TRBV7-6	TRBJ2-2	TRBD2	TGTGCCAGCAGCTTAGCGATAAGCGGGGGGACCACCGGGGAGCTGTTTTTT	CASSLAISGGTTGELFF
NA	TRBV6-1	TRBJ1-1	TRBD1	TGTGCCAGCAGGGCCGGTGACAGGGCGAACACTGAAGCTTTCTTT	CASRAGDRANTEAFF
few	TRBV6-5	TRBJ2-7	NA	TGTGCCAGCAGTTTTCAGGGCTATAGCTACGAGCAGTACTTC	CASSFQGYSYEQYF
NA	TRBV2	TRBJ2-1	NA	TGTGCCAGCAGCGCGAAGGGGATGCCCTACAATGAGCAGTTCTTC	CASSAKGMPYNEQFF
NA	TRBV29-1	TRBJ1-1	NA	TGCAGCGTTGGATCAGGGGCGCGGAACACTGAAGCTTTCTTT	CSVGSGARNTEAFF